This record concerns one TCR beta chain sequence. Its antigen is unidentified. The TCRbeta library was prepared with unique molecular identifiers. MiXCR was run by TCRdb on the PCR reads, yielding one entry per CDR3 protein. The table includes almost 500,000 distinct CDR3 sequences, under 12% detected once. The data originate from a study of T-cell reconstitution after alpha-beta-depleted transplantation in children. Study-wide findings and caveats: The authors attributed T-cell counts and diversity one year after transplant mostly to newly produced T cells. Surviving recipient cells, namely T cells and thymic progenitors, were the source of high day-60 TCRbeta diversity in some patients.

Trimming took off 1 base at V and 3 bases at J, with 30 bases between the two ends. Germline V gene sequence: CDR1 LGHDT, CDR2 YNNKEL (reference sequence). CDR3 length equals 22 residues. J is TRBJ2-2 and V is TRBV3-1, with D possibly being TRBD1 (6 bases). Source: PBMCs, taken before TCRalphabeta/CD19-depleted stem cell transplant. The source of this sequence is a child between 2 and 9 years old with inherited bone marrow failure, due to receive a stem cell transplant. The CDR3: CASSQGALFPGQATIYTGELFF. CDR3 DNA sequence: TGTGCCAGCAGCCAAGGGGCCCTTTTCCCGGGACAAGCTACTATTTACACCGGGGAGCTGTTTTTT. Full variable domain (outside the CDR3, taken from reference TRBV3-1 and TRBJ2-2): DTAVSQTPKYLVTQMGNDKSIKCEQNLGHDTMYWYKQDSKKFLKIMFSYNNKELIINETVPNRFSPKSPDKAHLNLHINSLELGDSAVYFCASSQGALFPGQATIYTGELFFGEGSRLTVL.